This T cell receptor (beta chain) was observed in a study of T cell responses to AZD1222 COVID-19 vaccine. About the study: Second doses were pooled across both intervals (about 4 or about 12 weeks). Study-level points and caveats: Seropositivity was recorded at baseline in only 6 or 7 AZD1222 recipients. Repertoire sampling was restricted to post-peak T cell response timepoints.

The table came from immunoSEQ multiplex PCR; TCRdb's copy has only in-frame clones and leaves some out. The table has 150,000 to 200,000 clones, around 94% seen once. The V end lost 6 bases, the J end lost 4 bases, and 12 bases lay between the germline ends. The CDR3 runs 13 residues. This clone has a single count. Its antigen is not known. The chain combines TRBV12-3 or TRBV12-4 with TRBJ1-1; D not resolved. Here the sequenced sample was peripheral blood, taken on day 0 of AZD1222 vaccination. This TCR came from an adult in good health. CDR3 DNA: TGTGCCAGCAGCACAACAGTAAGCACTGAAGCTTTCTTT. Amino acid sequence: CASSTTVSTEAFF.